Presented here are 24 T cell receptor beta chains from one specimen sequenced in a study of T cell responses to AZD1222 COVID-19 vaccine. The data were produced by immunoSEQ multiplex PCR, yet TCRdb's version contains in-frame clones alone and is incomplete. The sample consists of 97,000 or so clones, approximately 90% of them appearing once. Sequencing used peripheral blood, obtained 28 days after the second AZD1222 dose. These receptors all come from an adult who received the AZD1222 COVID-19 vaccine.

This clone appeared once. V usage is TRBV6-1 and J usage is TRBJ1-4; a weak D match, TRBD1 (6 bases). The V end lost 3 bases, the J end lost 6 bases, and 14 bases lay between the germline ends. Per the germline V gene, CDR1 is MNHNS and CDR2 is SASEGT. This CDR3 region has 15 residues. CDR3: CASSEGLGGHEKLFF. For the CDR3, the DNA is TGTGCCAGCAGTGAGGGCTTGGGGGGCCATGAAAAACTGTTTTTT.

This clone was recorded a few times. This chain links TRBV6-5 with TRBJ1-3; unclear D gene. The CDR3 is 11 residues long. The germline CDR1 and CDR2 sequences are MNHEY and SVGAGI. With 8 bases removed from V and 2 bases from J, the gap between germline ends came to 4 bases. The CDR3, as DNA: TGTGCCAGCCAAGCTGGAAACACCATATATTTT. Translation gives CASQAGNTIYF.

The chain combines TRBV11-2 with TRBJ2-7, with D possibly being TRBD2 (6 bases). CDR1 is SGHAT and CDR2 is FQNNGV in the germline V gene. The ends were cut back, 2 bases at V and 4 bases at J, with 12 bases in the middle. This CDR3 spans 14 amino acids. This CDR3 reads CASSLYGSEYEQYF. As DNA, the CDR3 is TGTGCCAGCAGCTTATACGGGAGCGAGTACGAGCAGTACTTC.

This chain links TRBV5-4 with TRBJ1-2; D is unclear. Germline CDR1 SGHNT, CDR2 YYREEE (reference sequence). With 6 bases removed from V and 4 bases from J, the gap between germline ends came to 13 bases. The CDR3 loop spans 13 amino acids. CDR3 nucleotides: TGTGCCAGCACGGGAACCCCGCGCTATGGCTACACCTTC. Amino acid sequence: CASTGTPRYGYTF. The variable domain in full, completed from reference TRBV5-4 and TRBJ1-2, reads ETGVTQSPTHLIKTRGQQVTLRCSSQSGHNTVSWYQQALGQGPQFIFQYYREEENGRGNFPPRFSGLQFPNYSSELNVNALELDDSALYLCASTGTPRYGYTFGSGTRLTVV.

This clone was observed a single time. The chain has TRBV9 and TRBJ1-3; 8 positions match TRBD1. The CDR3 extends over 17 amino acids. Losses at the gene ends were 4 bases for V and 0 bases for J; bases not matched to a gene: 9. Germline V gives CDR1 SGDLS, CDR2 YYNGEE. CDR3 residues: CASSPRTGSNSGNTIYF. The CDR3 region has the DNA TGTGCCAGCAGCCCGAGGACAGGGTCTAACTCTGGAAACACCATATATTTT.

V and J are TRBV24-1 and TRBJ2-2; D remains unclear. CDR1 and CDR2 (germline): KGHDR, SFDVKD. Deletions cut 0 bases from V and 2 bases from J, with 3 bases between. There are 14 residues in the CDR3. The CDR3 reads CATSDLRNTGELFF. The CDR3 nucleotides read TGTGCCACCAGTGATTTGAGAAACACCGGGGAGCTGTTTTTT.

The V gene is TRBV29-1, the J gene TRBJ1-1; possibly TRBD1 for D (5 bases). Germline loops: CDR1 SQVTM, CDR2 ANQGSEA. The ends were cut back, 5 bases at V and 0 bases at J, with 7 bases in the middle. The CDR3 loop spans 12 amino acids. The CDR3 DNA sequence: TGCAGCGTTCGCAGGGTGAACACTGAAGCTTTCTTT. This codes for CSVRRVNTEAFF.

V gene TRBV5-1 combines with J gene TRBJ1-1; D remains ambiguous. The CDR3 runs to 12 residues. V lost 0 bases and J lost 3, with 3 bases in between. The germline V gene encodes CDR1 SGHRS and CDR2 YFSETQ. The DNA for the CDR3 is TGCGCCAGCAGCTTGGGGTACACTGAAGCTTTCTTT. As protein: CASSLGYTEAFF.

This clone was seen once. This chain connects TRBV18 to TRBJ2-5; TRBD2 agrees at 12 bases. This CDR3 region has 16 residues. Unmatched junction bases numbered 10, after V lost 6 bases and J lost 5 bases. Germline loops: CDR1 KGHSH, CDR2 LQKENI. Here the CDR3 reads CASSYSSGRAGETQYF. CDR3 nucleotides: TGTGCCAGCTCGTACTCTAGCGGGAGGGCCGGTGAGACCCAGTACTTC.

This chain joins TRBV28 and TRBJ2-7, with 7 bases fitting TRBD1. Trimming at V came to 0 bases and at J to 0 bases, leaving 11 bases not matched to a gene. CDR1 is MDHEN and CDR2 is SYDVKM in the germline V gene. The CDR3 length is 18 residues. The CDR3 protein is CASSLWDRIRPSSYEQYF. For the CDR3, the DNA is TGTGCCAGCAGTTTATGGGACAGGATCAGGCCCAGCTCCTACGAGCAGTACTTC.

The chain links TRBV30 to TRBJ2-6, with no clear D. The CDR3 runs to 13 residues. Germline values: CDR1 GTSNPN, CDR2 SVGIG (reference sequence). Trimming removed 5 bases at V and 0 bases at J, with 5 bases between. The CDR3 DNA sequence: TGTGCCTGGGGGAACTCTGGGGCCAACGTCCTGACTTTC. Its protein is CAWGNSGANVLTF. Together with reference TRBV30 and TRBJ2-6, the CDR3 gives the full variable domain: SQTIHQWPATLVQPVGSPLSLECTVEGTSNPNLYWYRQAAGRGLQLLFYSVGIGQISSEVPQNLSASRPQDRQFILSSKKLLLSDSGFYLCAWGNSGANVLTFGAGSRLTVL.

The chain is built from TRBV19 and TRBJ1-2; weak D call: TRBD1 (6 bases). This CDR3 contains 16 residues. Trimming pared 6 bases from V and 8 bases from J, leaving 25 bases between. The germline CDR1 and CDR2 sequences are LNHDA and SQIVND (reference sequence). The CDR3: CASRDTGLGPVRGYTF. The CDR3 nucleotides are TGTGCCAGTAGAGATACAGGGTTGGGCCCCGTGAGGGGCTACACCTTC.

The chain links TRBV7-9 to TRBJ2-5; 7 nucleotides agree with TRBD2. V shed 1 base and J 4 bases; nucleotides not matched to a gene: 0. Germline V gene lookup returns CDR1 SEHNR and CDR2 FQNEAQ (reference sequence). CDR3 size: 13 residues. The CDR3 nucleotides read TGTGCCAGCAGCTTAGGGGGGGGAGAGACCCAGTACTTC. Protein: CASSLGGGETQYF.

The V call is TRBV19, the J call TRBJ2-3; the match to TRBD1 covers 9 bases. Unmatched junction bases numbered 4, after V lost 5 bases and J lost 7 bases. Germline CDR1 reads LNHDA; CDR2 reads SQIVND (reference sequence). This CDR3 comprises 13 residues. CDR3 sequence reads: CASSPQGANTQYF. The CDR3, as DNA: TGTGCCAGTAGTCCACAGGGGGCGAATACGCAGTATTTT. The full variable domain, its missing parts supplied by reference TRBV19 and TRBJ2-3, is DGGITQSPKYLFRKEGQNVTLSCEQNLNHDAMYWYRQDPGQGLRLIYYSQIVNDFQKGDIAEGYSVSREKKESFPLTVTSAQKNPTAFYLCASSPQGANTQYFGPGTRLTVL.

The chain links TRBV10-3 to TRBJ2-1; a weak D match, TRBD2 (6 bases). The CDR3 covers 17 residues. The germline V and J ends were trimmed by 0 bases and 0 bases, with 12 bases remaining between them. Germline V gene lookup returns CDR1 ENHRY and CDR2 SYGVKD. In DNA form, the CDR3 reads TGTGCCATCAGTGAGTCCCCGGCTAGCGCCTCCTACAATGAGCAGTTCTTC. This codes for CAISESPASASYNEQFF.

The CDR3, as DNA: TGCGCCAGCAGCTTGGGACTAGCGAACACCGGGGAGCTGTTTTTT. It encodes CASSLGLANTGELFF. V and J are TRBV5-1 and TRBJ2-2, with D perhaps TRBD2 (6 bases). In germline, CDR1 is SGHRS, CDR2 YFSETQ. The CDR3 has 15 amino acids. V was pared by 0 bases and J by 0 bases, with 6 bases between.

The chain recombines TRBV2 with TRBJ1-6, with 7 bases that match TRBD1. Germline CDR1 and CDR2: SNHLY and FYNNEI. The CDR3 covers 13 residues. V lost 6 bases and J lost 10; bases outside the gene matches: 6. The CDR3 spells CASRGQEVSPLHF. Here the CDR3 DNA reads TGTGCCAGCAGAGGACAGGAGGTCTCACCCCTCCACTTT. Full variable domain (outside the CDR3, taken from reference TRBV2 and TRBJ1-6): EPEVTQTPSHQVTQMGQEVILRCVPISNHLYFYWYRQILGQKVEFLVSFYNNEISEKSEIFDDQFSVERPDGSNFTLKIRSTKLEDSAMYFCASRGQEVSPLHFGNGTRLTVT.

This rearrangement joins TRBV3-1 (or the pseudogene TRBV3-2) to TRBJ2-2, with 8 bases lining up with TRBD2. Germline V gene lookup returns CDR1 LGHDT and CDR2 YNNKEL (reference sequence). The V and J ends lost 2 bases and 6 bases, in that order; junction bases with no gene match: 2. The CDR3 covers 14 residues. CDR3 residues: CASSQIAGSGELFF. CDR3 coding DNA: TGTGCCAGCAGCCAAATAGCGGGATCCGGGGAGCTGTTTTTT.

This clone was seen more than once but under ten times. The V and J genes are TRBV19 and TRBJ1-5, with 7 bases fitting TRBD1. CDR1 is LNHDA, CDR2 SQIVND, per germline (reference sequence). The V segment lost 6 bases and the J segment 3 bases; nucleotides outside the gene matches: 2. This CDR3 is 13 amino acids long. CDR3 in DNA: TGTGCCAGTAGGGGACAGACCAATCAGCCCCAGCATTTT. It translates to CASRGQTNQPQHF.

This rearrangement joins TRBV3-1 (or the pseudogene TRBV3-2) to TRBJ2-7; 9 bases agree with TRBD1. CDR1 is LGHDT and CDR2 is YNNKEL in the germline V gene (reference sequence). The CDR3 totals 15 residues. Trimming took 4 bases from V and 2 from J; bases not matched to a gene: 6. CDR3 in amino acids: CASSLRGTGTYEQYF. The CDR3, as DNA: TGTGCCAGCAGCCTGCGAGGGACAGGGACCTACGAGCAGTACTTC.

In its sample, this clone was seen once. The rearrangement links TRBV27 to TRBJ1-1; 7 bases align to TRBD1. The J segment lost 1 base and the V segment lost 4 bases, leaving 12 bases of the junction unmatched. The CDR3 is 17 residues long. CDR1 and CDR2 from the germline V gene are MNHEY and SMNVEV (reference sequence). The CDR3 DNA follows: TGTGCCAGCAGTTCCATATTGACAGGGTGGAAGAACACTGAAGCTTTCTTT. It yields the protein CASSSILTGWKNTEAFF.

The chain links TRBV3-1 (or the pseudogene TRBV3-2) to TRBJ2-7, with 15 bases fitting TRBD2. CDR1 and CDR2 (germline): LGHDT, YNNKEL (reference sequence). The CDR3 is 17 amino acids. With 5 bases clipped from V and 1 base from J, the junction kept 6 bases outside the gene matches. The CDR3 here is CASSGTSGRFWSYEQYF. The DNA for the CDR3 is TGTGCCAGCAGCGGGACTAGCGGGAGGTTTTGGTCCTACGAGCAGTACTTC.

The chain employs TRBV27 and TRBJ2-2; 9 nucleotides align to TRBD1. Germline assignment: CDR1 MNHEY and CDR2 SMNVEV (reference sequence). V was clipped by 8 bases and J by 6 bases; unmatched bases: 4. CDR3 length equals 13 residues. CDR3 sequence reads: CASPNRGPGELFF. The CDR3 region has the DNA TGTGCCAGCCCTAACAGGGGGCCCGGGGAGCTGTTTTTT.

V and J are TRBV2 and TRBJ2-1, with D possibly matching TRBD2 (5 bases). Trimming removed 4 bases from V and 2 bases from J, with 9 bases in between. This CDR3 has 14 residues. Germline CDR1 and CDR2: SNHLY and FYNNEI. The CDR3 DNA sequence: TGTGCCAGCAGTGTAGAACTAGCCTACAATGAGCAGTTCTTC. The encoded protein is CASSVELAYNEQFF. The variable domain in full, completed from reference TRBV2 and TRBJ2-1, reads EPEVTQTPSHQVTQMGQEVILRCVPISNHLYFYWYRQILGQKVEFLVSFYNNEISEKSEIFDDQFSVERPDGSNFTLKIRSTKLEDSAMYFCASSVELAYNEQFFGPGTRLTVL.